This T cell receptor (beta chain) was found in a study of shared clonotypes between healthy human individuals. Study as a whole: Donors, aged 18 to 49, were a couple of women and a few men. The plates for each donor numbered three CD4 naive, three CD4 memory, two CD8 naive and one CD8 memory.

For this clone: The antigen is unknown.

Study results and caveats: Naive subsets typically showed greater estimated richness than memory subsets.

As processed by the authors: ImmunoSEQ supplied junction-only sequences lacking quality scores, so filtering was different. Repertoires were generated with immunoSEQ multiplex PCR, while TCRdb's copy carries only in-frame clones and drops some. The DNA gave D and trimming, while V, J and clone size come from that table. The table has millions of clones, 90% to 95% seen once. There are 16 residues in the CDR3. Germline V gene lookup returns CDR1 MNHNS and CDR2 SASEGT. Trimming took off 1 base at V and 3 bases at J, with 16 bases between the two ends. The genes are TRBV6-1 and TRBJ2-7; a possible D gene is TRBD2 (5 bases). Source material: naive CD4+ T cells sorted from blood. Regarding subset: CD45RA+ positively selected. The clonotype originates from a man younger than 35 in good health. CDR3 DNA: TGTGCCAGCAGTGAAGTAGGGTGGAGAGGGAGCTACGAGCAGTACTTC. Translated: CASSEVGWRGSYEQYF.